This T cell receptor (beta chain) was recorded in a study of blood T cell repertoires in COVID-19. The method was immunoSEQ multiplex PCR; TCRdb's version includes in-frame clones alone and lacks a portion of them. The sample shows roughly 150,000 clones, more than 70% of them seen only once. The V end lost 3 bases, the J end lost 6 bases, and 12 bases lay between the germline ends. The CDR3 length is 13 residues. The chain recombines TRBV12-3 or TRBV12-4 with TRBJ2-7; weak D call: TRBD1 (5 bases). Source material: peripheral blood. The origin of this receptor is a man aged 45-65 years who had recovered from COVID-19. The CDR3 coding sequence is TGTGCCAGCAGTTTTAGTGGGGCTAGCGAGCAGTACTTC. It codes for CASSFSGASEQYF.